This T cell receptor (beta chain) stems from a study of tumor-infiltrating lymphocytes in oesophageal squamous cell carcinoma. This CDR3 contains 12 residues. Trimming removed 5 bases at V and 4 bases at J, with 8 bases between. Germline CDR1 SGHTA, CDR2 FQGNSA. TCRdb passed the PCR reads through MiXCR, listing each CDR3 protein once. The data contain roughly 21,000 distinct CDR3 sequences, around two fifths of them singletons. Sequenced input: esophageal tumor tissue. The origin of this receptor is a male donor with esophageal squamous cell carcinoma. This sequence joins TRBV7-2 and TRBJ1-1; D possibly corresponds to TRBD1 (5 bases). CDR3 loop: CASSEGLTEAFF. Here the CDR3 DNA reads TGTGCCAGCAGCGAGGGGCTCACTGAAGCTTTCTTT.